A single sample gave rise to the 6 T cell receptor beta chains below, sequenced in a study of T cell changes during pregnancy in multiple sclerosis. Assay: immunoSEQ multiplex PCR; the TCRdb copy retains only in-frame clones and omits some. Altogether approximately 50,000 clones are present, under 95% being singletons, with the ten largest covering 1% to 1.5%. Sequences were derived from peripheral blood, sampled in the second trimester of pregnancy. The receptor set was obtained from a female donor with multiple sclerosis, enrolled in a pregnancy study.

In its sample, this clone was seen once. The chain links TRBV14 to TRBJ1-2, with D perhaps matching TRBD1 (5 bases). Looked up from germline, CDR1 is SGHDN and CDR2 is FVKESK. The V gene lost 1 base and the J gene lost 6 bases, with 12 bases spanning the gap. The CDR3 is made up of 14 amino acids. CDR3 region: CASSQAPGKDGYTF. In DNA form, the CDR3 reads TGTGCCAGCAGCCAAGCTCCAGGGAAGGATGGCTACACCTTC. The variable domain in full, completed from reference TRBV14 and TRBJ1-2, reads EAGVTQFPSHSVIEKGQTVTLRCDPISGHDNLYWYRRVMGKEIKFLLHFVKESKQDESGMPNNRFLAERTGGTYSTLKVQPAELEDSGVYFCASSQAPGKDGYTFGSGTRLTVV.

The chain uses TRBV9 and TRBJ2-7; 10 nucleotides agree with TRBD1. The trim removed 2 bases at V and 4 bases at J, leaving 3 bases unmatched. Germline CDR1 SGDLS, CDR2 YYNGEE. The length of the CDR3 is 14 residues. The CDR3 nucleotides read TGTGCCAGCAGCGTTGGACAGGGGGAATACGAGCAGTACTTC. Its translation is CASSVGQGEYEQYF.

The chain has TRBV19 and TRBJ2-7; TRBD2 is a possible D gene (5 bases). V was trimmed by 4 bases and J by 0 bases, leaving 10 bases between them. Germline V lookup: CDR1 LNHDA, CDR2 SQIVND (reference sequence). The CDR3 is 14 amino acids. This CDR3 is CASSNGISSYEQYF. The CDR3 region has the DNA TGTGCCAGTAGTAACGGGATAAGCTCCTACGAGCAGTACTTC. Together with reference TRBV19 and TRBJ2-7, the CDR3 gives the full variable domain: DGGITQSPKYLFRKEGQNVTLSCEQNLNHDAMYWYRQDPGQGLRLIYYSQIVNDFQKGDIAEGYSVSREKKESFPLTVTSAQKNPTAFYLCASSNGISSYEQYFGPGTRLTVT.

The CDR3 sequence: CASSLDRASYEQYF. CDR3 bases: TGCGCCAGCAGCTTGGACAGGGCAAGCTACGAGCAGTACTTC. The genes are TRBV5-1 and TRBJ2-7; weak D call: TRBD1 (6 bases). The CDR3 is 14 amino acids. Trimming stripped 0 bases from V and 3 bases from J, with 10 bases between. The germline V gene encodes CDR1 SGHRS and CDR2 YFSETQ.

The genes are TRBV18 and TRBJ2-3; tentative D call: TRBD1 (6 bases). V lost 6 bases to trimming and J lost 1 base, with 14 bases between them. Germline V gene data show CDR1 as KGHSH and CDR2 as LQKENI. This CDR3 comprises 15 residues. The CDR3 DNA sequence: TGTGCCAGCTCCCCAAGGGGGTTCGGCACAGATACGCAGTATTTT. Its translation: CASSPRGFGTDTQYF.

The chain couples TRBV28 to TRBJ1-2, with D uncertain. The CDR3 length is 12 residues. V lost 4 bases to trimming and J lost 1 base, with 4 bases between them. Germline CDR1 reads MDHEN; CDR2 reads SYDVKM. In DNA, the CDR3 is TGTGCCAGCAGTTGGAGTAACTATGGCTACACCTTC. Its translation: CASSWSNYGYTF.